This record covers a single T cell receptor beta chain. This specimen comes from a study of T cells in Graves' hyperthyroidism and ophthalmopathy. There are 17 residues in the CDR3. Germline V gene sequence: CDR1 SGHAT, CDR2 FQNNGV. V lost 1 base and J lost 5; bases outside the gene matches: 8. The investigators amplified TCR beta CDR3 regions from RNA transcripts. The TCR CDR3 was amplified in a first-round RT-PCR using the HTBI primer set. TCRdb processed the multiplex PCR reads anew with MiXCR; each CDR3 protein has one entry. The profile shows approximately 430,000 distinct CDR3 sequences, more than 15% of them singletons.

This chain connects TRBV11-2 to TRBJ2-1; TRBD2 agrees at 10 bases. The receptor comes from a woman under 30 with Graves' hyperthyroidism. Source material: blood. The CDR3 DNA follows: TGTGCCAGCAGCTTAGGGGGCACTAGCGGGGCGGACAATGAGCAGTTCTTC. Protein: CASSLGGTSGADNEQFF. The complete variable domain, with remaining parts taken from reference TRBV11-2 and TRBJ2-1, reads EAGVAQSPRYKIIEKRQSVAFWCNPISGHATLYWYQQILGQGPKLLIQFQNNGVVDDSQLPKDRFSAERLKGVDSTLKIQPAKLEDSAVYLCASSLGGTSGADNEQFFGPGTRLTVL.